This T cell receptor beta chain originates from a study of cytomegalovirus exposure and HLA in healthy donors. From germline, CDR1 is MNHNY and CDR2 SVGAGI (reference sequence). V trimming: 6 bases; J trimming: 6 bases; junction bases outside the gene matches: 2. The CDR3 is 12 residues long. PCR employed 60 Vbeta and 13 Jbeta primers. Libraries were prepared by immunoSEQ multiplex PCR; TCRdb keeps only in-frame clonotypes and omits some of them. The sample holds approximately 140,000 clones, about 80% seen once. The sequence derives from a woman in her thirties or forties in good health and CMV-seronegative. The chain joins TRBV6-6 to TRBJ2-4; 7 positions agree with TRBD1. Sequenced sample: PBMCs. CDR3 bases: TGTGCCAGCAGGCGACAGGGAAACATTCAGTACTTC. Encoded protein: CASRRQGNIQYF.